These T cell receptor beta chains were read from a single sample in a study of OX40 agonist ivuxolimab in advanced cancers. Profiling relied on immunoSEQ multiplex PCR, and the TCRdb table lists in-frame clones only, not all of them. The table has 85,000 to 100,000 clones, around 94% seen once. The sequences come from CD4+ or CD8+ T cells sorted from blood, collected in a trial of the OX40 agonist ivuxolimab. The source of these receptors is an adult with an advanced solid tumor such as melanoma, head and neck, liver or kidney cancer. Both conserved end residues are part of each CDR3. Fields, in order: J gene, D gene, V gene, CDR3 protein. D genes are given only for firm matches.

>TRBJ2-3|TRBD1|TRBV10-3
CATGQGTDTQYF
>TRBJ1-2|-|TRBV7-2
CASSLALTGLGYTF
>TRBJ2-1|TRBD2|TRBV5-1
CASGTGGPTYEQFF
>TRBJ1-5|-|TRBV6-5
CASATPGARGIQHF
>TRBJ2-4|TRBD2|TRBV29-1
CSVGAGERDIQYF
>TRBJ1-6|-|TRBV6-5
CASSYSMQSNSPLHF
>TRBJ1-6|-|TRBV28
CASTRASYNSPLHF
>TRBJ2-6|-|TRBV30
CAWKFVVSGANVLTF
>TRBJ2-6|-|TRBV5-1
CASSPGGANVLTF
>TRBJ2-1|-|TRBV4-3
CASSQDIWRLNEQFF
>TRBJ2-2|TRBD2|TRBV6-6
CASTTSINTGELFF
>TRBJ2-5|TRBD1|TRBV18
CASSPSDRGSETQYF
>TRBJ1-6|TRBD1|TRBV7-2
CASSRGQGLSPLHF
>TRBJ2-1|-|TRBV30
CAWSIGPSSYNEQFF
>TRBJ2-3|-|TRBV29-1
CSGRQALSTDTQYF
>TRBJ1-1|-|TRBV2
CASNPDRNTEAFF
>TRBJ2-1|TRBD2|TRBV28
CASSPSGGARNEQFF
>TRBJ2-3|-|TRBV7-3
CASSQGTSSTDTQYF
>TRBJ1-1|-|TRBV6-1
CASSGYRVGNTEAFF
>TRBJ2-2|TRBD2|TRBV6-6
CASLAGWSTGELFF
>TRBJ2-3|-|TRBV5-1
CASSLAASGTDTQYF
>TRBJ1-6|-|TRBV5-1
CASSLGPNSPLHF
>TRBJ1-5|TRBD1|TRBV30
CAWGQGNQPQHF
>TRBJ2-1|-|TRBV11-3
CASSSSANEQFF
>TRBJ2-3|-|TRBV9
CASSPILSTDTQYF
>TRBJ1-2|TRBD1|TRBV4-3
CASSHNPGQGAYGYTF
>TRBJ2-1|TRBD1|TRBV28
CASSPGQGSYNEQFF
>TRBJ2-3|TRBD1|TRBV7-8
CASSPSEGGGYGTDTQYF
>TRBJ1-1|-|TRBV4-1
CASSQEHRLNTEAFF
>TRBJ2-1|-|TRBV1
CTSGLAYNEQFF
>TRBJ1-1|-|TRBV7-3
CASSLILQTEAFF
>TRBJ2-3|-|TRBV7-2
CASSYPPGGFSADTQYF
>TRBJ1-5|-|TRBV6-5
CASSYRGNQPQHF
>TRBJ1-1|-|TRBV11-2
CASSLGVNTEAFF
>TRBJ2-1|TRBD2|TRBV5-1
CASSLESGGWNEQFF
>TRBJ1-1|-|TRBV7-3
CASSSQGGLMNTEAFF
>TRBJ2-1|-|TRBV11-1
CASSSDPFGDNEQFF
>TRBJ2-2|-|TRBV5-6
CASSLWGDTGELFF
>TRBJ2-3|-|TRBV5-1
CASSLGVLGASTDTQYF
>TRBJ1-1|TRBD1|TRBV2
CASSEATGDTEAFF
>TRBJ1-5|TRBD1|TRBV6-5
CASSITGTGERPQHF